This T cell receptor (beta chain) was obtained from a study of control samples from healthy donors and cancer patients. TCRdb's table, derived via immunoSEQ multiplex PCR, lists solely in-frame clones and lacks some. The table includes approximately 100,000 clones, roughly 88% detected once. The germline CDR1 and CDR2 sequences are LGHNA and YNFKEQ. Trimming left V 1 base short and J 1 base short, with 8 bases between. The CDR3 length is 14 residues. The TCR originated in a man aged 25-45 years in good health. The chain is built from TRBV4-2 and TRBJ2-7, with D possibly being TRBD2 (5 bases). Specimen: blood. CDR3 nucleotide sequence: TGTGCCAGCAGCCAAGTTTCGGGATCCTACGAGCAGTACTTC. Its protein product is CASSQVSGSYEQYF.